The clone carrying this T cell receptor beta chain came up many times. This entry comes from a study of blood T cells in healthy people across ages. The CDR3 runs to 13 residues. Deletions cut 5 bases from V and 5 bases from J, with 12 bases between. Primers used in a second PCR of about 7 to 12 cycles were a sample-barcoded 5' primer and a J-beta primer mix. A tag from a template-switch adaptor with 12 random nucleotides marked each cDNA molecule. TCRdb re-analysed the 5' RACE reads in MiXCR, keeping a single row per CDR3 protein. The sample carries some 780,000 distinct CDR3 sequences, about 56% recorded once.

V is TRBV12-3 or TRBV12-4 and J is TRBJ2-5, with no clear D. The sequence came from a man in his forties in good health. Sequencing was carried out using blood. This chain's CDR3 is CASSVGTKETQYF. The CDR3 nucleotides read TGTGCCAGCAGTGTAGGTACTAAGGAGACCCAGTACTTC.